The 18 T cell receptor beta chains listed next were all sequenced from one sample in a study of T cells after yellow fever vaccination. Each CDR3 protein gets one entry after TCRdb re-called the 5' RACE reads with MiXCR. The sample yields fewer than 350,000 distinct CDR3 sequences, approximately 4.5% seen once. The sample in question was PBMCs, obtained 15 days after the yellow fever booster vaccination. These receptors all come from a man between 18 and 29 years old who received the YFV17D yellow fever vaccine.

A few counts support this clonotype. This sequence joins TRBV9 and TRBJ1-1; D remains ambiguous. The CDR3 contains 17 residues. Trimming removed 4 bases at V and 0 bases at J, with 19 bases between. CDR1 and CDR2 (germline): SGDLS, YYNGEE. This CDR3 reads CASSPQVGMGMNTEAFF. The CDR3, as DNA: TGTGCCAGCAGCCCCCAGGTAGGGATGGGAATGAACACTGAAGCTTTCTTT.

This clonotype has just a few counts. The chain's CDR3 is CSVARDTDTQYF. CDR3 DNA sequence: TGCAGCGTTGCCCGGGACACAGATACGCAGTATTTT. This chain uses TRBV29-1 with TRBJ2-3, with D possibly matching TRBD2 (5 bases). CDR3 length: 12 amino acids. Looked up from germline, CDR1 is SQVTM and CDR2 is ANQGSEA. With 4 bases removed from V and 2 bases from J, the gap between germline ends came to 7 bases.

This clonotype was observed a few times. The CDR3 DNA sequence: TGCGCCAGCAGCTTGGGATCCGCTAACAATGAGCAGTTCTTC. Its translation: CASSLGSANNEQFF. The chain employs TRBV5-1 and TRBJ2-1; D not certain. CDR1 is SGHRS, CDR2 YFSETQ, per germline. This CDR3 region has 14 residues. Between the trimmed V and J ends, which lost 0 bases and 5 bases, there was a span of 9 bases.

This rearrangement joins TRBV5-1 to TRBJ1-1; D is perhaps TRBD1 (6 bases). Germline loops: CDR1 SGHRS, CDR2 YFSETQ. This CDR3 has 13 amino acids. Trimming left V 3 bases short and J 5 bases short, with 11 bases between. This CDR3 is CASSWGGETEAFF. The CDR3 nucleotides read TGCGCCAGCAGCTGGGGGGGCGAGACTGAAGCTTTCTTT.

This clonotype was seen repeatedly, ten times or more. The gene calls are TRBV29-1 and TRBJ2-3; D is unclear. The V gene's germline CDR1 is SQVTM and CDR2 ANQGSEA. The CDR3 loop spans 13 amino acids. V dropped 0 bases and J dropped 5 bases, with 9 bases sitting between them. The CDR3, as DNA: TGCAGCGTTGAAGAGGGTAACGGAGATACGCAGTATTTT. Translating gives CSVEEGNGDTQYF.

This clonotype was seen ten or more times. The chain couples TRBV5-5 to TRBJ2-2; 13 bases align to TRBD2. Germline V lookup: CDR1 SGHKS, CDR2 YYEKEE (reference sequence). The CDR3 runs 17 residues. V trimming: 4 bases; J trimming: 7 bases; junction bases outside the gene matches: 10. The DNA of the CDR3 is TGTGCCAGCAGCCTACAACTAGCGGGGGGGCCTGGCGGGGAGCTGTTTTTT. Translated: CASSLQLAGGPGGELFF.

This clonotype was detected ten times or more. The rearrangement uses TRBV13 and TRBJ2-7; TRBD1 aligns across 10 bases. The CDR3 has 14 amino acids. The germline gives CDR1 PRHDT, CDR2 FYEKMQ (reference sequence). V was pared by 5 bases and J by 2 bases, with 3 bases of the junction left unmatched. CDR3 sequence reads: CASSAGTGAYEQYF. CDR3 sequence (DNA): TGTGCCAGCAGCGCAGGGACAGGGGCCTACGAGCAGTACTTC.

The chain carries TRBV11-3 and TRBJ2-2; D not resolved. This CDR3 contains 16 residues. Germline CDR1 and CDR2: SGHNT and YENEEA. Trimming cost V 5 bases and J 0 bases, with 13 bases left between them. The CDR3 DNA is TGTGCCAGCAGCCCCTATTCCAGCGCGAACACCGGGGAGCTGTTTTTT. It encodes CASSPYSSANTGELFF. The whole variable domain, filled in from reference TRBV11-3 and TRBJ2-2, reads EAGVVQSPRYKIIEKKQPVAFWCNPISGHNTLYWYLQNLGQGPELLIRYENEEAVDDSQLPKDRFSAERLKGVDSTLKIQPAELGDSAVYLCASSPYSSANTGELFFGEGSRLTVL.

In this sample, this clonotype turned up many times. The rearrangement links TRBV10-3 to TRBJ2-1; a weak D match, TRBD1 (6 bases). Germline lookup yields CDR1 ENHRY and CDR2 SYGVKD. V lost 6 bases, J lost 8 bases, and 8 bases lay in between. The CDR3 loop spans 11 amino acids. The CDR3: CAISRGDEQFF. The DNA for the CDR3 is TGTGCCATCAGCAGGGGCGATGAGCAGTTCTTC.

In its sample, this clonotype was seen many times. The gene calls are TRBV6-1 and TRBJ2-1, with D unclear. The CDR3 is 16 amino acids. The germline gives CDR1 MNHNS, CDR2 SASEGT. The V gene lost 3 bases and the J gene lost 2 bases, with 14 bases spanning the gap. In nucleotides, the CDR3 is TGTGCCAGCAGTGAGGGCCAAGGGCCTACCTACAATGAGCAGTTCTTC. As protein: CASSEGQGPTYNEQFF.

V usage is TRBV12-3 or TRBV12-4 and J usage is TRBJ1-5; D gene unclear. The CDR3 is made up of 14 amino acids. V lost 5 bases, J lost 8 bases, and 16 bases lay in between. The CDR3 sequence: CASSPGLPWEPQHF. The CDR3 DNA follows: TGTGCCAGCAGTCCCGGACTTCCCTGGGAGCCCCAGCATTTT.

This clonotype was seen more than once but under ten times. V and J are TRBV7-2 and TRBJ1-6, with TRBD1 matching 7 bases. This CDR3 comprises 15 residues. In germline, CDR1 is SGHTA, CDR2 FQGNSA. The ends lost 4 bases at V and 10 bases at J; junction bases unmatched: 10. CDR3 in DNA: TGTGCCAGCAGCTCCCGGGAGGGGGCTCAGTCACCCCTCCACTTT. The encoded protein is CASSSREGAQSPLHF.

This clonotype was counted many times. In DNA form, the CDR3 reads TGTGCCACGGGACTAGCGGGCTACAATGAGCAGTTCTTC. Translating it yields CATGLAGYNEQFF. This chain joins TRBV15 and TRBJ2-1, with 12 nucleotides matching TRBD2. From germline, CDR1 is LNHNV and CDR2 YYDKDF (reference sequence). The length of the CDR3 is 13 residues. V gave up 9 bases and J gave up 3 bases; unmatched junction bases: 0.

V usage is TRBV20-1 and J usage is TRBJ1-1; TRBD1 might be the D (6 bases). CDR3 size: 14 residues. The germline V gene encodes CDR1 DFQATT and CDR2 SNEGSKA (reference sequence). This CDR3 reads CRPKGGLSNTEAFF. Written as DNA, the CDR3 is TGCAGGCCCAAGGGGGGCCTGTCGAACACTGAAGCTTTCTTT.

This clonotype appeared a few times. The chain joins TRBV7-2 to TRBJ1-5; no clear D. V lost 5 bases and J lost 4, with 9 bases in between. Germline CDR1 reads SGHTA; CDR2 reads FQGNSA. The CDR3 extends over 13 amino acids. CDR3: CASSTQQNQPQHF. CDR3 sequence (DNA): TGTGCCAGCAGCACCCAACAGAATCAGCCCCAGCATTTT.

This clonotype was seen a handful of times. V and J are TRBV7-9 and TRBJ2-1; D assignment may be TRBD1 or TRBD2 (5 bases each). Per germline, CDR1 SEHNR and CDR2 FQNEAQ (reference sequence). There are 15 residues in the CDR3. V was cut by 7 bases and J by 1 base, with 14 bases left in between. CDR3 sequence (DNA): TGTGCCAGCACCCCGAGGGCAGGGTCCTACAATGAGCAGTTCTTC. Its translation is CASTPRAGSYNEQFF.

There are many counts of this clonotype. The CDR3 loop reads CASSPVRGQETQYF. CDR3 sequence (DNA): TGTGCCAGCAGTCCGGTACGGGGGCAAGAGACCCAGTACTTC. The genes are TRBV12-3 or TRBV12-4 and TRBJ2-5, with D possibly matching TRBD2 (6 bases). Trimming removed 5 bases from V and 2 bases from J, with 12 bases in between. The CDR3 has 14 residues.

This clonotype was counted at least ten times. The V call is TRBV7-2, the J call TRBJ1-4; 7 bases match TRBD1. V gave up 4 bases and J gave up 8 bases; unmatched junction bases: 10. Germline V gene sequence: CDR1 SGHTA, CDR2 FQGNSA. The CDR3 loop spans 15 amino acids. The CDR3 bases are TGTGCCAGCAGCTCGCGACAGGGTGGAGGGGAAAAACTGTTTTTT. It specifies CASSSRQGGGEKLFF.